The 12 T cell receptor beta chains below come from one sample, sequenced in a study of molecular identifiers for immune sequencing clone quantification. Using its own MiXCR run on the PCR reads, TCRdb lists one record per CDR3 protein. The sample includes 62,000 or so distinct CDR3 sequences, roughly 18% seen only once; the top ten take about 1.5%. Sequencing input: naive CD8+ T cells from blood, with Jurkat cell RNA spiked in. As for subset: FACS-sorted CD8+CD4-CCR7+CD45RA+ naive T cells. Receptors were obtained from a human donor in good health. Some libraries in this study had Jurkat cell RNA spiked in.

Details on this clonotype: Just one base apart from a much larger clone, this may be a read error. The rearrangement links TRBV11-3 to TRBJ2-3; unclear D gene. The J call may be incorrect, as the DNA end agrees better with TRBJ1-5. The germline V gene encodes CDR1 SGHNT and CDR2 YENEEA. The CDR3 is made up of 13 amino acids. The CDR3 is CASSRTTTDTQHF. The CDR3 nucleotides are TGTGCCAGCAGCCGGACGACCACAGATACGCAGCATTTT.

This clonotype showed up many times. The V call is TRBV29-1, the J call TRBJ1-1; 7 nucleotides line up with TRBD1. With V trimmed by 7 bases and J by 3 bases, 8 bases remained unmatched. This CDR3 contains 13 residues. Germline CDR1 SQVTM, CDR2 ANQGSEA. CDR3 residues: CSALQGMDTEAFF. The CDR3 DNA reads TGCAGCGCTTTACAGGGGATGGACACTGAAGCTTTCTTT.

This clonotype was seen repeatedly, ten times or more. The chain recombines TRBV10-2 with TRBJ2-2; D might be TRBD2 (6 bases). The CDR3 length is 13 residues. In germline, CDR1 is WSHSY, CDR2 SAAADI. With 3 bases removed from V and 6 bases from J, the gap between germline ends came to 8 bases. For the CDR3, the DNA is TGCGCCAGCAGTGACGGGGGTGCCGGGGAGCTGTTTTTT. Protein: CASSDGGAGELFF.

There are many counts of this clonotype. The chain has TRBV20-1 and TRBJ2-3; D unclear. V was clipped by 4 bases and J by 1 base, with 15 bases between them. This CDR3 contains 15 residues. Germline values: CDR1 DFQATT, CDR2 SNEGSKA (reference sequence). The CDR3 loop reads CSATPLRMGTDTQYF. As DNA, the CDR3 is TGCAGTGCTACCCCCCTACGGATGGGCACAGATACGCAGTATTTT.

This clonotype was seen ten or more times. V gene TRBV7-9 combines with J gene TRBJ2-5; TRBD1 aligns across 8 bases. With V trimmed by 5 bases and J by 2 bases, 7 bases remained unmatched. Germline V gene sequence: CDR1 SEHNR, CDR2 FQNEAQ (reference sequence). CDR3 length: 15 amino acids. CDR3 sequence (DNA): TGTGCCAGCAGCAGAGGACAGGGTGGGCAAGAGACCCAGTACTTC. Translating it yields CASSRGQGGQETQYF.

As for this clonotype: The junction departs from the called germline gene at one end, perhaps through a read error. The rearrangement uses TRBV10-3 and TRBJ2-1; 8 nucleotides match TRBD2. Per germline, CDR1 ENHRY and CDR2 SYGVKD. This CDR3 spans 14 amino acids. The CDR3 protein is CATSDGTSPSEQFF. The CDR3 coding sequence is TGTGCCACCAGTGATGGGACTAGTCCCTCTGAGCAGTTCTTC.

This clonotype showed up just a few times. This may be a read error: a much more frequent sequence differs by one nucleotide. Because the CDR3's place on the DNA is in doubt, the DNA is left out and the CDR3 is given as listed by TCRdb. V and J are TRBV10-3 and TRBJ2-3; no DNA check was done on the table's D call, TRBD2. Germline loops: CDR1 ENHRY, CDR2 SYGVKD. The CDR3 is 18 amino acids long, termini counted. CDR3 amino acids: CAISESRFASGSADTRYF.

This chain joins TRBV6-1 and TRBJ2-7; 10 bases match TRBD1. This CDR3 has 14 amino acids. V lost 9 bases to trimming and J lost 4 bases; unmatched junction nucleotides: 9. The germline V gene has CDR1 MNHNS and CDR2 SASEGT. CDR3 nucleotides: TGTGCCAGAAGGGACAGGGGTTTGGGGTACGAGCAGTACTTC. It translates to CARRDRGLGYEQYF.

The table lists this clonotype with a count of one. A read error may be the cause here, since a much bigger clone is one base away. The rearrangement uses TRBV6-1 and TRBJ1-1, with 7 bases that match TRBD1. The ends lost 8 bases at V and 5 bases at J; junction bases unmatched: 11. The CDR3 loop spans 14 amino acids. CDR1 and CDR2 (germline): MNHNS, SASEGT. The CDR3 region has the DNA TGTGCCAGCGGTGGTGAACAGGGGTGGACTGAAGCTTTCTTT. Amino acid sequence: CASGGEQGWTEAFF.

There are many counts of this clonotype. V usage is TRBV7-6 and J usage is TRBJ1-6; D gene uncertain. With 5 bases removed from V and 9 bases from J, the gap between germline ends came to 8 bases. The germline gives CDR1 SGHVS, CDR2 FNYEAQ. The CDR3 is made up of 12 amino acids. The CDR3 loop reads CASSPMGSPLHF. As DNA, the CDR3 is TGTGCCAGCAGCCCGATGGGTTCACCCCTCCACTTT. Together with reference TRBV7-6 and TRBJ1-6, the CDR3 gives the full variable domain: GAGVSQSPRYKVTKRGQDVALRCDPISGHVSLYWYRQALGQGPEFLTYFNYEAQQDKSGLPNDRFSAERPEGSISTLTIQRTEQRDSAMYRCASSPMGSPLHFGNGTRLTVT.

This clonotype showed up many times. The rearrangement uses TRBV13 and TRBJ2-7; no definite D call. Germline V lookup: CDR1 PRHDT, CDR2 FYEKMQ (reference sequence). This CDR3 spans 12 amino acids. Trimming took 0 bases from V and 6 from J, leaving 6 bases between them. The CDR3 DNA sequence: TGTGCCAGCAGCTTAGGGGATTCCGAGCAGTACTTC. This translates into CASSLGDSEQYF. Using reference TRBV13 and TRBJ2-7 for the parts outside the CDR3, the full variable domain is AAGVIQSPRHLIKEKRETATLKCYPIPRHDTVYWYQQGPGQDPQFLISFYEKMQSDKGSIPDRFSAQQFSDYHSELNMSSLELGDSALYFCASSLGDSEQYFGPGTRLTVT.

Note on this clonotype: With a much larger clone just one base away, this may be a read error. The chain recombines TRBV30 with TRBJ2-2; D is unclear. The V end was cut by 5 bases, the J end by 4 bases, with 8 bases between. The germline V gene has CDR1 GTSNPN and CDR2 SVGIG (reference sequence). The CDR3 has 12 residues. CDR3 region: CAWAESTGELFF. The CDR3 coding sequence is TGTGCCTGGGCCGAGAGCACCGGGGAGCTGTTTTTT.